This T cell receptor beta chain emerged from a study of shared clonotypes between healthy human individuals. Losses at the gene ends were 0 bases for V and 4 bases for J; bases not matched to a gene: 5. The germline CDR1 and CDR2 sequences are SGHNT and YYREEE (reference sequence). The CDR3 extends over 16 amino acids. Sorted-subset replicate PCR reactions were performed with around 200 ng DNA, corresponding to about 32,000 T cell genomes. The repertoire was sequenced with immunoSEQ multiplex PCR; TCRdb's copy has only in-frame clones and lacks some. The table has 2 million to 2.5 million clones, around 92% seen once. Donors comprised only Caucasian adults living in Nashville, Tennessee. Memory CD4+ cells were the fraction left after CD45RA+ naive selection.

The specimen sequenced was naive CD4+ T cells from PBMCs. Noted subset: CD45RA+ positively selected. This receptor was identified in a man younger than 35 in good health. Some clones in this sample may be carry-over from other donors' samples. The rearrangement joins TRBV5-4 to TRBJ1-3; TRBD1 matches at 9 bases. The CDR3 is CASSLVGTGLGNTIYF. CDR3 sequence (DNA): TGTGCCAGCAGCTTGGTCGGGACAGGGCTCGGAAACACCATATATTTT.